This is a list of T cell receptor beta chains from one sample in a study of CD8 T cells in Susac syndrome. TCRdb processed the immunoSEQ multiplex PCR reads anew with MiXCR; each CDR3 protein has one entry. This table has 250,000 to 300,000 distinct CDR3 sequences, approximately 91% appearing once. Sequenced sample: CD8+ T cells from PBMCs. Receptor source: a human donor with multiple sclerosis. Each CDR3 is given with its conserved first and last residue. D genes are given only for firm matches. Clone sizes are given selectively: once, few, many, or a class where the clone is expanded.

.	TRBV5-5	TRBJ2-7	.	CASNPPWGAYEQYF	TGTGCCAGCAATCCACCCTGGGGGGCCTACGAGCAGTACTTC
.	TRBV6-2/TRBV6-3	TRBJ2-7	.	CASRWTPTYEQYF	TGTGCCAGCAGATGGACACCTACCTACGAGCAGTACTTC
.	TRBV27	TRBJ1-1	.	CASSWISPALYTEAFF	TGTGCCAGCAGTTGGATTAGTCCGGCCCTTTACACTGAAGCTTTCTTT
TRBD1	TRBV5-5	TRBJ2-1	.	CASSGTTGPYNEQFF	TGTGCCAGCAGCGGGACGACAGGGCCCTACAATGAGCAGTTCTTC
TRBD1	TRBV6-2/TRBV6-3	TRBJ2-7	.	CASSYWTGTEDGQYF	TGTGCCAGCAGTTACTGGACAGGGACAGAAGACGGGCAGTACTTC
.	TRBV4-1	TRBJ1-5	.	CASSQTQGSNQPQHF	TGCGCCAGCAGCCAGACTCAGGGTAGCAATCAGCCCCAGCATTTT
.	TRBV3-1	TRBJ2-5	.	CASSHAPRRGRLGTQYF	TGTGCCAGCAGCCACGCCCCCCGGCGAGGCCGCCTGGGGACCCAGTACTTC
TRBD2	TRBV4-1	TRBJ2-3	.	CASRLSPGTMPSTDTQYF	TGCGCCAGCAGACTATCTCCGGGGACTATGCCGAGCACAGATACGCAGTATTTT
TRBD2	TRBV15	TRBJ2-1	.	CATSIPGLASRNEQFF	TGTGCCACCAGCATCCCGGGACTAGCGTCGCGGAATGAGCAGTTCTTC
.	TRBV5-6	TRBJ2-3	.	CASSLGGRGTDTQYF	TGTGCCAGCAGCTTGGGGGGGCGGGGCACAGATACGCAGTATTTT
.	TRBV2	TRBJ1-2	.	CASSEARDYGYTF	TGTGCCAGCAGTGAGGCCCGAGACTATGGCTACACCTTC
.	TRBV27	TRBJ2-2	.	CASSLIQAGGTGELFF	TGTGCCAGCAGTTTAATCCAGGCCGGTGGGACCGGGGAGCTGTTTTTT
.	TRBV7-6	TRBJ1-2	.	CASSSYPRGSPRSNYGYTF	TGTGCCAGCAGCTCGTATCCTAGGGGGTCCCCGAGAAGTAACTATGGCTACACCTTC
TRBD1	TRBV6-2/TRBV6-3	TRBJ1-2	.	CASTSGGSGYTF	TGTGCCAGCACCTCAGGGGGAAGTGGCTACACCTTC
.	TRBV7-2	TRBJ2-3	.	CASSLEGYSTDTQYF	TGTGCCAGCAGCTTAGAGGGCTATAGCACAGATACGCAGTATTTT
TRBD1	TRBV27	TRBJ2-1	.	CASRGQGGPYNEQFF	TGTGCCAGCAGGGGACAGGGCGGGCCCTACAATGAGCAGTTCTTC
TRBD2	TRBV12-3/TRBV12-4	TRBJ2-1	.	CASTPLAGAGNEQFF	TGTGCCAGCACCCCCCTAGCGGGGGCAGGCAATGAGCAGTTCTTC
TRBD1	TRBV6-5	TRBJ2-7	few	CASSYSRDRGPYEQYF	TGTGCCAGCAGTTACTCGAGGGACAGGGGACCCTACGAGCAGTACTTC
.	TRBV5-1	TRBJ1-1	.	CASSLSFRAGNTEAFF	TGCGCCAGCAGCTTGTCGTTCCGTGCGGGGAACACTGAAGCTTTCTTT
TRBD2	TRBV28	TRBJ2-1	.	CASSLFRAGVGYNEQFF	TGTGCCAGCAGTTTATTCCGAGCGGGAGTGGGCTACAATGAGCAGTTCTTC
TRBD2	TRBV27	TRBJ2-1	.	CASSQNRDYREQFF	TGTGCCAGCAGCCAGAACCGGGACTATCGTGAGCAGTTCTTC
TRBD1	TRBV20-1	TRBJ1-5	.	CSARPSDRVHQPQHF	TGCAGTGCTAGACCCTCGGACAGGGTGCATCAGCCCCAGCATTTT
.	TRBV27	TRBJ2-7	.	CASSLGKPYEQYF	TGTGCCAGCAGTTTGGGGAAACCCTACGAGCAGTACTTC
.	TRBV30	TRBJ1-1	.	CAWSGAPNTEAFF	TGTGCCTGGAGTGGGGCACCGAACACTGAAGCTTTCTTT
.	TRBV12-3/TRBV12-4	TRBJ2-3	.	CASSLGRYTDTQYF	TGTGCCAGCAGTTTGGGCAGATACACAGATACGCAGTATTTT
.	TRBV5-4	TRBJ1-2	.	CASSPGGQGYFYGYTF	TGTGCCAGCAGCCCGGGCGGGCAGGGATACTTCTATGGCTACACCTTC
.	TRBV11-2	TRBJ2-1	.	CASLQWGAADSYNEQFF	TGTGCCAGCCTTCAATGGGGGGCCGCTGACTCCTACAATGAGCAGTTCTTC
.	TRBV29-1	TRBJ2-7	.	CSVEGRVPYEQYF	TGCAGCGTCGAGGGTAGAGTCCCCTACGAGCAGTACTTC
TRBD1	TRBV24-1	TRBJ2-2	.	CATSDTTGPYTGELFF	TGTGCCACCAGTGATACGACAGGGCCATACACCGGGGAGCTGTTTTTT
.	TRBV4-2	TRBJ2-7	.	CASSQWVGYEQYF	TGTGCCAGCAGCCAATGGGTGGGCTACGAGCAGTACTTC
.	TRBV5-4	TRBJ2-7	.	CASSFLGNEQYF	TGTGCCAGCAGCTTTTTGGGGAACGAGCAGTACTTC
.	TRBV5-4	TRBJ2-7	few	CASSLIGGYEQYF	TGTGCCAGCAGCTTAATCGGGGGCTACGAGCAGTACTTC
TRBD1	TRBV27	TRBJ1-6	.	CASGVLGGDSPLHF	TGTGCCAGCGGGGTCCTAGGGGGCGATTCACCCCTCCACTTT